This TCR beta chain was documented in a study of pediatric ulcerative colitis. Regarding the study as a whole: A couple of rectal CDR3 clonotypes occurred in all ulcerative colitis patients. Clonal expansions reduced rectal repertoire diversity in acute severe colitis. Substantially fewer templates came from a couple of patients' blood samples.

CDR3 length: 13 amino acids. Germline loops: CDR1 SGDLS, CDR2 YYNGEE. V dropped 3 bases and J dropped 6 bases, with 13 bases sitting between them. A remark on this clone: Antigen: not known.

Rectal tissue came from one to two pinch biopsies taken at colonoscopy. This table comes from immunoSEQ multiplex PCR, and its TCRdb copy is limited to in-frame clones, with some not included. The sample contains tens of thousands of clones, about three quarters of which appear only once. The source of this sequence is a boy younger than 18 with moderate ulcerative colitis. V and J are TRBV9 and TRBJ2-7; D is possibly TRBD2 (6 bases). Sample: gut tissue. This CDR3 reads CASSERLESEQYF. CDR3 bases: TGTGCCAGCAGCGAACGACTAGAGTCCGAGCAGTACTTC.